Shown below are 15 T cell receptor beta chains from a single sample sequenced in a study of blood T cell repertoires in COVID-19. TCRdb's table, derived via immunoSEQ multiplex PCR, lists solely in-frame clones and lacks some. The data hold about 380,000 clones, with roughly 90% observed a single time. The source material was peripheral blood. These receptors all stem from a man between 40 and 49 years old with acute or convalescent COVID-19.

The chain joins TRBV9 to TRBJ2-1, with D tentatively TRBD2 (6 bases). CDR1 is SGDLS, CDR2 YYNGEE, per germline. Trimming removed 4 bases from V and 10 bases from J, with 24 bases in between. This CDR3 is built from 16 residues. For the CDR3, the DNA is TGTGCCAGCAGCACCAGACCGGGACCCAACGGAGGGGAGCAGTTCTTC. It specifies CASSTRPGPNGGEQFF.

The J gene is TRBJ1-1, the V gene TRBV6-2 or TRBV6-3, with D possibly TRBD1 on 5 matching bases. The germline V gene has CDR1 MNHEY and CDR2 SVGEGT. CDR3 length equals 14 residues. The V end lost 6 bases, the J end lost 5 bases, and 16 bases lay between the germline ends. The CDR3: CASSTGGGRTEAFF. In DNA, the CDR3 is TGTGCCAGCAGCACCGGGGGAGGGAGGACTGAAGCTTTCTTT.

This chain joins TRBV5-4 and TRBJ2-7, with D unclear. With 0 bases removed from V and 1 base from J, the gap between germline ends came to 8 bases. The germline CDR1 and CDR2 sequences are SGHNT and YYREEE (reference sequence). The CDR3 is 14 residues long. Here the CDR3 reads CASSLEIFSYEQYF. The CDR3 DNA is TGTGCCAGCAGCTTGGAAATATTTTCCTACGAGCAGTACTTC.

The V call is TRBV19, the J call TRBJ1-5, with 10 bases lining up with TRBD1. With 5 bases clipped from V and 6 bases from J, the junction kept 4 bases outside the gene matches. The CDR3 runs 14 residues. Per germline, CDR1 LNHDA and CDR2 SQIVND (reference sequence). The CDR3 region is CASSRQGAGQPQHF. In nucleotides, the CDR3 is TGTGCCAGTAGTCGACAGGGGGCCGGTCAGCCCCAGCATTTT.

The V gene is TRBV27, the J gene TRBJ1-2; 7 bases map to TRBD1. Germline V gene lookup returns CDR1 MNHEY and CDR2 SMNVEV (reference sequence). The CDR3 loop spans 14 amino acids. The J segment lost 9 bases and the V segment lost 5 bases, leaving 12 bases of the junction unmatched. The CDR3: CASSPRQGVRRYTF. The CDR3 DNA is TGTGCCAGCAGTCCCAGACAGGGAGTGAGGCGCTACACCTTC.

The rearrangement uses TRBV9 and TRBJ1-1, with 7 bases matching TRBD1. CDR3 size: 14 residues. V lost 3 bases to trimming and J lost 1 base; unmatched junction nucleotides: 3. From germline, CDR1 is SGDLS and CDR2 YYNGEE. CDR3 sequence reads: CASSETGTNTEAFF. The CDR3 coding sequence is TGTGCCAGCAGCGAGACAGGGACGAACACTGAAGCTTTCTTT.

This clone was seen more than once but under ten times. The rearrangement links TRBV6-2 or TRBV6-3 to TRBJ2-1; D gene ambiguous. With 0 bases removed from V and 10 bases from J, the gap between germline ends came to 7 bases. The CDR3 extends over 12 amino acids. CDR1 is MNHEY, CDR2 SVGEGT, per germline. The CDR3 region is CASSYSNAEQFF. The CDR3 DNA reads TGTGCCAGCAGTTACTCGAACGCGGAGCAGTTCTTC.

The V call is TRBV28, the J call TRBJ2-2; 8 positions agree with TRBD1. The V and J ends lost 5 bases and 4 bases, in that order; junction bases with no gene match: 6. CDR3 length: 15 amino acids. Germline lookup yields CDR1 MDHEN and CDR2 SYDVKM. The CDR3, as DNA: TGTGCCAGCAGTCCCAGGGGGCGCGCCACCGGGGAGCTGTTTTTT. Its translation: CASSPRGRATGELFF.

The J gene is TRBJ1-5, the V gene TRBV19, with no clear D. This CDR3 comprises 14 residues. CDR1 LNHDA and CDR2 SQIVND come from the germline V gene (reference sequence). V was cut by 5 bases and J by 0 bases, with 8 bases left in between. CDR3 DNA sequence: TGTGCCAGTAGTGTGCTGAGTAGCAATCAGCCCCAGCATTTT. Protein product: CASSVLSSNQPQHF.

This clone was seen more than once but under ten times. The chain employs TRBV7-8 and TRBJ1-6; TRBD1 agrees at 9 bases. Trimming cost V 4 bases and J 11 bases; bases outside gene matches: 6. Germline V gene data show CDR1 as SGHVS and CDR2 as FQNEAQ. CDR3 size: 14 residues. The CDR3 spells CASSSGQGSAPLHF. In DNA, the CDR3 is TGTGCCAGCAGCTCCGGACAGGGGAGCGCACCCCTCCACTTT.

The V and J genes are TRBV6-4 and TRBJ2-1; TRBD2 matches 11 bases. The CDR3 has 16 residues. With V trimmed by 3 bases and J by 2 bases, 3 bases remained unmatched. Germline assignment: CDR1 MRHNA and CDR2 SNTAGT. The DNA for the CDR3 is TGTGCCAGCAGTGAAGATAGCGGGGGGGCCTACAATGAGCAGTTCTTC. Its translation is CASSEDSGGAYNEQFF.

This chain connects TRBV9 to TRBJ2-3, with 10 bases lining up with TRBD2. The CDR3 runs to 16 residues. CDR1 and CDR2 (germline): SGDLS, YYNGEE. After removal of 7 bases from V and 4 bases from J, the junction contained 12 bases not matched to a gene. The CDR3 DNA follows: TGTGCCAGCGGGCTAGCGGGAGTACCTCAGTCAGATACGCAGTATTTT. Encoded protein: CASGLAGVPQSDTQYF.

V gene TRBV9 combines with J gene TRBJ2-3; 7 nucleotides agree with TRBD2. The junction had 12 bases not matched to a gene; V was cut back by 4 bases and J by 4 bases. CDR1 SGDLS and CDR2 YYNGEE come from the germline V gene. This CDR3 has 16 residues. The CDR3 here is CASSQARAGGADTQYF. The CDR3 nucleotides are TGTGCCAGCAGCCAAGCCCGAGCTGGGGGGGCAGATACGCAGTATTTT.

CDR3 sequence (DNA): TGTGCCAGCAGCTTATCCGTTAACACCGGGGAGCTGTTTTTT. This translates into CASSLSVNTGELFF. The rearrangement joins TRBV7-9 to TRBJ2-2; D gene ambiguous. The CDR3 is 14 amino acids. Germline lookup yields CDR1 SEHNR and CDR2 FQNEAQ (reference sequence). The V and J ends lost 2 bases and 2 bases respectively, with 6 bases between them.

The J gene is TRBJ2-7, the V gene TRBV7-9; TRBD1 might be the D (5 bases). V lost 4 bases and J 3 bases, leaving 13 bases between the germline ends. CDR3 length: 14 amino acids. CDR1 is SEHNR and CDR2 is FQNEAQ in the germline V gene (reference sequence). CDR3 amino acids: CASSWLGQGYEQYF. The CDR3 bases are TGTGCCAGCAGCTGGTTAGGGCAGGGCTACGAGCAGTACTTC.